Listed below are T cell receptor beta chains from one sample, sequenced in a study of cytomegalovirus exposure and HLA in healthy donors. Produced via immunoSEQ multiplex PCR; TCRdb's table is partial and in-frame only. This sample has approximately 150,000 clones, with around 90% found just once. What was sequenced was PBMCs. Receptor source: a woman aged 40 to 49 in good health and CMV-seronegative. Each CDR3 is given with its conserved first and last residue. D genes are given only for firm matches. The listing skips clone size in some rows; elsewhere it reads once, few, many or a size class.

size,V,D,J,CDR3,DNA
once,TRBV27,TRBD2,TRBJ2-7,CASSLGTSFFYEQYF,TGTGCCAGCAGTCTAGGGACTAGCTTCTTCTACGAGCAGTACTTC
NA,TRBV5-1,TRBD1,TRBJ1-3,CASSLEGAGSGNTIYF,TGCGCCAGCAGCTTGGAGGGGGCCGGCTCCGGAAACACCATATATTTT
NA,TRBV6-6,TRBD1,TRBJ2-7,CASSVGDRAGFYEQYF,TGTGCCAGCAGTGTGGGTGACAGGGCAGGTTTCTACGAGCAGTACTTC
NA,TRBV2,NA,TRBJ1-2,CASNGEVGGYGYTF,TGTGCCAGCAACGGGGAGGTAGGAGGCTATGGCTACACCTTC
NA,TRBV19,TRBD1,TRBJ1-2,CASSIGDRGPDYTF,TGTGCCAGTAGTATAGGGGACAGGGGACCCGATTACACCTTC
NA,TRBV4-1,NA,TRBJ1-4,CASSQDRGGLAGNEKLFF,TGCGCCAGCAGCCAAGATCGGGGGGGCTTGGCGGGTAATGAAAAACTGTTTTTT
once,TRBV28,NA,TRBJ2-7,CASSLTGLEQYF,TGTGCCAGCAGTTTAACAGGGCTCGAGCAGTACTTC
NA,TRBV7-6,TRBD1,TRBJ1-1,CASSLGTGYGNTEAFF,TGTGCCAGCAGCTTGGGGACAGGGTATGGGAACACTGAAGCTTTCTTT
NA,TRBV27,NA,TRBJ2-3,CASSAYTDTQYF,TGTGCCAGCAGTGCCTACACAGATACGCAGTATTTT
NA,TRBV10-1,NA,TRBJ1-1,CASWGTGDTEAFF,TGCGCCAGCTGGGGGACTGGAGACACTGAAGCTTTCTTT
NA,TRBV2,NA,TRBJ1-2,CASSDFAAGGHPDGYTF,TGTGCCAGCAGTGATTTCGCAGCGGGCGGACACCCAGATGGCTACACCTTC
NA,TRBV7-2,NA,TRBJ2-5,CASSPGGGRMETQYF,TGTGCCAGCAGCCCTGGGGGCGGGAGAATGGAGACCCAGTACTTC
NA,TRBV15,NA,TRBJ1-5,CATSRDLEINQPQHF,TGTGCCACCAGCAGAGATCTGGAGATCAATCAGCCCCAGCATTTT
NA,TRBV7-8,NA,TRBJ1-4,CASTPWAVATNEKLFF,TGTGCCAGCACCCCCTGGGCCGTTGCAACTAATGAAAAACTGTTTTTT
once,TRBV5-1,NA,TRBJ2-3,CASSLSGLPPDTQYF,TGCGCCAGCAGCTTGTCGGGACTCCCGCCAGATACGCAGTATTTT
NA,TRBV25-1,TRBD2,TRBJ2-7,CASSELREAPSYEQYF,TGTGCCAGCAGTGAATTACGGGAGGCGCCCTCCTACGAGCAGTACTTC
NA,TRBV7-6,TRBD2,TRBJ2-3,CASSLAPQGSGGQYF,TGTGCCAGCAGCTTAGCACCTCAGGGTAGCGGGGGGCAGTATTTT
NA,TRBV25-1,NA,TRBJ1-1,CASSELGGGAAAEAFF,TGTGCCAGCAGTGAATTGGGTGGCGGCGCGGCGGCTGAAGCTTTCTTT
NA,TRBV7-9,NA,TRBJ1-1,CASSLGQMNTEAFF,TGTGCCAGCAGCTTAGGTCAGATGAACACTGAAGCTTTCTTT
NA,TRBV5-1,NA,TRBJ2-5,CASSLTVPQETQYF,TGCGCCAGCAGCTTGACAGTCCCCCAAGAGACCCAGTACTTC
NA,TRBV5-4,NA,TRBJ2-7,CASSIHPGVSEQYF,TGTGCCAGCAGCATCCATCCGGGAGTGTCCGAGCAGTACTTC
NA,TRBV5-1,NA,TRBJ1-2,CASSLGGNGYTF,TGCGCCAGCAGCTTGGGAGGGAATGGCTACACCTTC
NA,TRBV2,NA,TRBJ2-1,CASSRGRREYNEQFF,TGTGCCAGCAGCCGTGGGAGAAGAGAATACAATGAGCAGTTCTTC
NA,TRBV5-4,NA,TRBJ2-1,CASSLSTGTDEQFF,TGTGCCAGCAGCTTGTCGACAGGGACTGATGAGCAGTTCTTC
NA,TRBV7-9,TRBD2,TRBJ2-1,CSSSLTSGTEQFF,TGTTCCAGCAGCTTAACTAGCGGGACTGAGCAGTTCTTC
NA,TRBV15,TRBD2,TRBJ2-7,CATSRDLSLAGGEQYF,TGTGCCACCAGCAGAGATTTGAGCCTAGCGGGAGGCGAGCAGTACTTC
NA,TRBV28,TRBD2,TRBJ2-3,CASGYSGGWSTDTQYF,TGTGCCAGCGGATATTCGGGAGGGTGGAGCACAGATACGCAGTATTTT
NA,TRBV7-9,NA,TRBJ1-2,CSSSSYSNYGYTF,TGTTCCAGCAGCTCCTATAGTAACTATGGCTACACCTTC
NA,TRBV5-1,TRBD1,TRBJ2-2,CASTVQGATGELFF,TGCGCCAGCACCGTACAGGGGGCGACCGGGGAGCTGTTTTTT
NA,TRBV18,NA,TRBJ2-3,CASSPWEAGSETQYF,TGTGCCAGCTCACCATGGGAGGCGGGTTCCGAGACGCAGTATTTT
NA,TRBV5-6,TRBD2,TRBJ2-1,CASSSFGTSGGSYNEQFF,TGTGCCAGCAGCTCCTTTGGGACTAGCGGAGGCTCCTACAATGAGCAGTTCTTC
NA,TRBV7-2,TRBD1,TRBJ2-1,CASSSQGTGGRRQFF,TGTGCCAGCAGCTCCCAGGGGACAGGGGGGAGGAGGCAGTTCTTC
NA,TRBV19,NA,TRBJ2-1,CASTLSGVYLYEQFF,TGTGCCAGCACCTTGTCGGGAGTCTATCTGTATGAGCAGTTCTTC
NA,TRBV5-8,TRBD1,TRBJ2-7,CASSPLGDRPYEQYF,TGTGCCAGCAGCCCCCTGGGGGACAGGCCTTACGAGCAGTACTTC
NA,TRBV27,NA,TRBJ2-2,CASAEWTAPSNTGELFF,TGTGCCAGCGCCGAGTGGACAGCTCCTTCGAACACCGGGGAGCTGTTTTTT
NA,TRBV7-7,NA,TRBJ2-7,CASSLAPSEEQYF,TGTGCTAGCAGCTTAGCGCCTAGCGAGGAGCAGTACTTC
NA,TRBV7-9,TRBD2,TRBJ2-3,CASSLVVWGTSGATDTQYF,TGTGCCAGCAGCTTAGTAGTGTGGGGGACTAGCGGGGCGACAGATACGCAGTATTTT
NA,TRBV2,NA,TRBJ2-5,CASSGEETQYF,TGTGCCAGCAGTGGAGAAGAGACCCAGTACTTC
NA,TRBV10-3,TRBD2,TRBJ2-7,CAISATGGPSSYEQYF,TGTGCCATCAGTGCTACGGGGGGGCCCAGCTCCTACGAGCAGTACTTC
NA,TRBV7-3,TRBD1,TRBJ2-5,CASSLYGTGRETQYF,TGTGCCAGCAGCCTCTACGGGACAGGGAGGGAGACCCAGTACTTC
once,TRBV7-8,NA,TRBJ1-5,CASSLAGQPQHF,TGTGCCAGCAGCTTGGCTGGTCAGCCCCAGCATTTT
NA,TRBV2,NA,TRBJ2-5,CASSEGSGGWETQYF,TGTGCCAGCAGTGAAGGTTCAGGAGGGTGGGAGACCCAGTACTTC
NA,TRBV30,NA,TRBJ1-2,CAWRDRQIQYGYTF,TGTGCCTGGAGGGACAGACAAATTCAATATGGCTACACCTTC
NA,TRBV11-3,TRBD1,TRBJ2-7,CASSLFSGQNYEQYF,TGTGCCAGCAGCTTATTCTCGGGACAGAACTACGAGCAGTACTTC
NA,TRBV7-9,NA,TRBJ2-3,CASSDWDTTSTDTQYF,TGTGCCAGCAGCGACTGGGACACTACTAGCACAGATACGCAGTATTTT
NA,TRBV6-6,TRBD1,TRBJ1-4,CASSPQTGGNEKLFF,TGTGCCAGCAGCCCGCAGACAGGGGGCAACGAAAAACTGTTTTTT
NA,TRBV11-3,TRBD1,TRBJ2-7,CASSLGTGGNEQYF,TGTGCCAGCAGCCTCGGGACAGGGGGTAACGAGCAGTACTTC
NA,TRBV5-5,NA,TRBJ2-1,CASSFNPGGGYEQFF,TGTGCCAGCAGCTTTAACCCCGGCGGAGGGTATGAGCAGTTCTTC
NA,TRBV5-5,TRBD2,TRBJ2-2,CASSSSLAGANTGELFF,TGTGCCAGCAGCTCTTCACTAGCGGGAGCGAACACCGGGGAGCTGTTTTTT
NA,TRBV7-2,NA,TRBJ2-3,CASGRELRDTQYF,TGTGCCAGCGGACGGGAGTTGAGAGATACGCAGTATTTT
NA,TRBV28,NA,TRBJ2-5,CASSPSVLPSETQYF,TGTGCCAGCAGTCCTTCGGTACTACCCTCAGAGACCCAGTACTTC
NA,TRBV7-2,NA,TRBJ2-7,CASSLTGASYEQYF,TGTGCCAGCAGCTTAACGGGTGCCTCCTACGAGCAGTACTTC
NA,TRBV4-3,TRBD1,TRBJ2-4,CASSRGTANIQYF,TGCGCCAGCAGCCGGGGGACAGCAAACATTCAGTACTTC
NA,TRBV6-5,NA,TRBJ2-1,CASSYGRTRPYNEQFF,TGTGCCAGCAGTTACGGTAGGACAAGACCTTACAATGAGCAGTTCTTC
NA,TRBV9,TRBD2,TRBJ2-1,CASSVAGGLPLFF,TGTGCCAGCAGCGTAGCGGGAGGGCTTCCCCTCTTCTTC
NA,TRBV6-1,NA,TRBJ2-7,CASSNPPSAYEQYF,TGTGCCAGCTCTAACCCTCCGAGCGCTTACGAGCAGTACTTC